This T cell receptor beta chain was identified during a study of T cells in Graves' hyperthyroidism and ophthalmopathy. Overall study: Specimen type is peripheral blood, collected at initial diagnosis prior to any treatment. Points from the study as a whole: A model of 13 V-J features distinguished ophthalmopathy from stable hyperthyroidism. Most thyroid clonotypes expanded above 0.001 were also detected in blood.

With 0 bases removed from V and 0 bases from J, the gap between germline ends came to 10 bases. CDR1 and CDR2 (germline): SGHKS, YYEKEE (reference sequence). The CDR3 contains 15 residues. This clonotype was detected only a few times. Its cognate antigen is unknown. This may be a read error: a much more frequent sequence differs by one nucleotide. The CDR3 ends on some other residue instead of the conserved phenylalanine or tryptophan, so this is likely a read error. Researchers took RNA transcripts and amplified the TCR beta CDR3 regions from them. Initially, a first-round RT-PCR of the TCR CDR3 employed the HTBI primer set. MiXCR, applied by TCRdb to the multiplex PCR reads, yields one record per CDR3 protein. The sample lists some 740,000 distinct CDR3 sequences; 11% to 15% were seen once.

The source of this sequence is a woman between 18 and 30 years old with Graves' hyperthyroidism. V and J are TRBV5-5 and TRBJ2-7, with a possible D match to TRBD2 (5 bases). Specimen: blood. CDR3 region: CASSLGGGSSYEQYL. CDR3 nucleotide sequence: TGTGCCAGCAGCTTGGGTGGAGGAAGCTCCTACGAGCAGTACCTC.